This entry features one TCR beta chain sequence. The sample comes from a study of blood T cell repertoires in COVID-19. Looking at the study overall: From T cells, B-cell-depleted T cells, or PBMCs came the material, which was cDNA or gDNA.

Germline CDR1 reads SGHNT; CDR2 reads YYREEE (reference sequence). CDR3 length equals 14 residues. J was trimmed by 3 bases and V by 4 bases; bases with no gene match: 3. Some clones are missing from TCRdb's copy, which holds only in-frame ones; the method was immunoSEQ multiplex PCR. This sample carries approximately 230,000 clones, about 86% of them seen once, and the ten largest clones take more than 1.2%. The source of this sequence is a man aged 80 or over with acute or convalescent COVID-19. The chain employs TRBV5-4 and TRBJ1-4; TRBD1 agrees at 7 bases. Sequencing used peripheral blood. The CDR3 spells CASSRGTANEKLFF. CDR3 DNA: TGTGCCAGCAGCCGCGGGACAGCTAATGAAAAACTGTTTTTT.